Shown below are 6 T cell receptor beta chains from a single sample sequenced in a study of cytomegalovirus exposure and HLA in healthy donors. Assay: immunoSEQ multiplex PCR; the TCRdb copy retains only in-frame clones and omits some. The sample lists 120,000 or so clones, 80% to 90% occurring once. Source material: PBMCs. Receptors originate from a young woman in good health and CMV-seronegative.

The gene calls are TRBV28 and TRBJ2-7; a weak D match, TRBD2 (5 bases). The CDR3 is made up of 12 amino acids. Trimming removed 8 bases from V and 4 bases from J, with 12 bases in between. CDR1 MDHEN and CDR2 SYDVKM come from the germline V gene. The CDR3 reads CASGETEYEQYF. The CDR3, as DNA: TGTGCCAGCGGGGAGACGGAGTACGAGCAGTACTTC.

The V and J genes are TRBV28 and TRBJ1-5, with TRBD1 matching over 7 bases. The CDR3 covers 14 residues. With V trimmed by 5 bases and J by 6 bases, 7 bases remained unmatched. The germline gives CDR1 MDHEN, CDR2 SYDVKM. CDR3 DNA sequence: TGTGCCAGCAGTCCCGGTCAGGGGGGTCAGCCCCAGCATTTT. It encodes CASSPGQGGQPQHF.

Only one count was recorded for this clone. The CDR3 region has the DNA TGTGCCAGCTCACCACCTATTTCGACGGGAGAGACCCAGTACTTC. It translates to CASSPPISTGETQYF. The chain joins TRBV18 to TRBJ2-5; D gene unclear. This CDR3 contains 15 residues. CDR1 and CDR2 (germline): KGHSH, LQKENI. The V gene lost 0 bases and the J gene lost 4 bases, with 12 bases spanning the gap.

This CDR3 reads CASSYSISGSGNEQFF. The CDR3 region has the DNA TGTGCCAGCAGTTACTCGATTAGCGGGAGTGGCAATGAGCAGTTCTTC. This chain links TRBV6-5 with TRBJ2-1; TRBD2 matches at 9 bases. This CDR3 is 16 amino acids long. Trimming cost V 0 bases and J 6 bases; bases outside gene matches: 6. Germline assignment: CDR1 MNHEY and CDR2 SVGAGI.

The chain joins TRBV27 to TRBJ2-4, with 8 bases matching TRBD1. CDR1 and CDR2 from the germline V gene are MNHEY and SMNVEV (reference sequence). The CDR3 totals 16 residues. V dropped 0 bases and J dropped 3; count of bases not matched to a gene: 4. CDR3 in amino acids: CASSLSATGVKNIQYF. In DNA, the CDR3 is TGTGCCAGCAGTTTATCGGCGACAGGGGTCAAAAACATTCAGTACTTC.

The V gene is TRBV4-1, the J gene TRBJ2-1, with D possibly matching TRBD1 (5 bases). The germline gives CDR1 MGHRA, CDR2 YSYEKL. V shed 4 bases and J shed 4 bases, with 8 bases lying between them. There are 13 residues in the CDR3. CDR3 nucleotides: TGCGCCAGCAGCCCGACAGTATACAATGAGCAGTTCTTC. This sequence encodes CASSPTVYNEQFF.